This T cell receptor (beta chain) was observed in a study of spatial heterogeneity in lung cancer. The time point was: sample taken at primary tumor resection. Unsorted tumor, nontumor lung tissue or cryopreserved PBMC supplied the whole RNA. The donor group consisted of around 66 patients who had untreated, early-stage non-small cell lung cancer. The presence of a unique molecular identifier marked each TCR cDNA molecule. TCRdb processed the 5' RACE reads anew with MiXCR; each CDR3 protein has one entry. The repertoire holds 8,100 or so distinct CDR3 sequences, with 5.4% as singletons. General study results and limits: In blood, ubiquitous expanded tumor TCRs appeared more at resection than follow-up.

This clonotype was seen repeatedly, ten times or more. Its antigen is undetermined. Specimen: PBMCs, collected at surgery. This receptor was identified in a male donor with early-stage non-small cell lung cancer.

CDR3 sequence reads: CASRGGETSYNEQFF. In nucleotides, the CDR3 is TGTGCCAGCAGGGGGGGGGAAACCTCCTACAATGAGCAGTTCTTC. The chain joins TRBV27 to TRBJ2-1; TRBD2 matches 7 bases. The V gene end was trimmed by 6 bases and the J gene end by 0 bases; junction bases not matched to a gene: 5. Germline loops: CDR1 MNHEY, CDR2 SMNVEV (reference sequence). The CDR3 consists of 15 residues.